This T cell receptor (beta chain) comes out of a study of cytomegalovirus exposure and HLA in healthy donors. Overall study: HLA-typed donors were the source of about 90 million unique TCRs held in an early data release.

Germline lookup yields CDR1 SSHAT and CDR2 FNYEAQ (reference sequence). Deletions cut 0 bases from V and 4 bases from J, with 32 bases between. CDR3 length: 22 amino acids. General study points: TCR beta sequences reportedly predicted the HLA-A and HLA-B alleles of most subjects accurately. Rarity held for most TCR sequences, but there were some public TCRs that occurred in many donors.

Amplification used 60 Vbeta primers and 13 Jbeta primers. Clones were read by immunoSEQ multiplex PCR, and TCRdb kept only the in-frame ones, dropping some. The table has roughly 200,000 clones, 65% to 85% seen once. This clone was seen only a few times. Its antigen is undetermined. The V call is TRBV7-7, the J call TRBJ2-3; D possibly corresponds to TRBD2 (5 bases). This TCR came from a man aged 50 or older in good health and CMV-seronegative. Sequenced input: PBMCs. The CDR3 protein is CASSLASSWRVEPIFFADTQYF. The DNA for the CDR3 is TGTGCCAGCAGCTTAGCATCGAGTTGGCGGGTGGAGCCGATTTTTTTTGCAGATACGCAGTATTTT.